This T cell receptor beta chain appears in the sequencing data of a study of cytotoxic CD8 clonotypes in ibrutinib-treated CLL. The protocol was immunoSEQ multiplex PCR, while the TCRdb copy is restricted to in-frame clones and leaves out a portion. The repertoire includes approximately 160,000 clones, over 75% of them detected once, and 3% to 3.5% sits in the top ten. With respect to this clone: Its antigen is not identified.

The study's findings and limits: Sustained-remission and progressing patients had unequal sampling times.

Libraries of TCR beta were made from roughly 2.2 micrograms of genomic DNA that came from cryopreserved PBMCs. Germline-derived CDR1 and CDR2 are SGHKS and YYEKEE (reference sequence). The J segment lost 1 base and the V segment lost 5 bases, leaving 19 bases of the junction unmatched. This CDR3 has 19 amino acids. The receptor was isolated from a human donor with chronic lymphocytic leukemia. Sequences were derived from PBMCs, sampled at disease progression, from a patient treated with ibrutinib. The chain combines TRBV5-5 with TRBJ2-5, with 8 bases identical to TRBD2. The CDR3 loop is CASRDAWSAREGLQETQYF. As DNA, the CDR3 is TGTGCCAGCAGGGATGCCTGGTCGGCCCGGGAGGGCCTCCAAGAGACCCAGTACTTC.